A selection of T cell receptor beta chains follows, all from one sample in a study of blood T cell repertoires in COVID-19. Sequencing was performed with immunoSEQ multiplex PCR; in TCRdb, only in-frame clones are kept and a portion is missing. The sample holds 150,000 to 200,000 clones; roughly nine tenths are singletons and the top ten take approximately 10%. Sequencing was done on a sample of peripheral blood. The receptor source for this set is a woman aged 60 to 75 with COVID-19, enrolled during active disease. Both conserved end residues are part of each CDR3. A D gene is named only where the DNA matches it firmly.

d_call	j_call	cdr3_length	v_call	cdr3_aa
.	TRBJ2-2	13	TRBV7-3	CASSNQGSGELFF
TRBD1	TRBJ1-2	18	TRBV7-9	CASSLETTGGSFGKGYTF
TRBD1	TRBJ2-2	16	TRBV5-1	CASSLAAGGRTGELFF
TRBD2	TRBJ2-1	16	TRBV7-2	CASSPWSGRSYNEQFF
TRBD2	TRBJ2-7	15	TRBV6-5	CASSYSTSGRLEQYF
TRBD2	TRBJ2-7	13	TRBV2	CASGLAGGYEQYF
.	TRBJ1-5	12	TRBV12-3/TRBV12-4	CASRFRDQPQHF
TRBD2	TRBJ2-7	18	TRBV27	CASSPGLAGGISSYEQYF
.	TRBJ2-1	12	TRBV11-2	CASRISGFYLVF
TRBD1	TRBJ1-2	14	TRBV27	CASSRTGWDYGYTF
.	TRBJ2-7	16	TRBV21-1	CASSTHRDRISYEQYF
.	TRBJ2-5	15	TRBV9	CASSVVVGGGETQYF
TRBD2	TRBJ2-1	15	TRBV2	CASRGTSGHYNEQFF
.	TRBJ2-1	14	TRBV9	CASSVVGQGLRQFF
.	TRBJ1-2	15	TRBV2	CASSPWTDANYGYTF
TRBD2	TRBJ2-3	16	TRBV18	CASSPPSGRAADTQYF
TRBD1	TRBJ1-2	14	TRBV5-6	CASSFATGENGYTF
TRBD1	TRBJ2-3	13	TRBV7-3	CASSSTGGDTQYF
.	TRBJ1-5	15	TRBV7-2	CASSQYMTGNQPQHF
.	TRBJ1-2	15	TRBV7-8	CASSFDRSPSYGYTF
TRBD2	TRBJ2-7	16	TRBV4-1	CASSQSELAASYEQYF
.	TRBJ2-7	16	TRBV27	CASSLGPTGSFYEQYF
.	TRBJ1-2	13	TRBV20-1	CSASSGFRYGYTF
.	TRBJ2-5	12	TRBV5-4	CASWGRKGAQYF
.	TRBJ1-5	14	TRBV6-2/TRBV6-3	CASSYIRDNQPQHF
.	TRBJ2-5	15	TRBV6-2/TRBV6-3	CASSYGRDPQETQYF
.	TRBJ1-1	16	TRBV4-1	CASSQRTSAGGTEAFF
.	TRBJ1-5	12	TRBV28	CASSLYNQPQHF
TRBD1	TRBJ1-4	17	TRBV27	CASSSYDRGPTNEKLFF
.	TRBJ2-5	14	TRBV19	CASSIADYSETQYF
.	TRBJ2-2	14	TRBV4-2	CASSQDLGGGELFF
.	TRBJ2-7	13	TRBV7-2	CASSLAGAYEQYF
.	TRBJ2-7	20	TRBV14	CASSQDKGAGQPEQAYEQYF
.	TRBJ1-2	14	TRBV6-5	CASSPREVVYGYTF
.	TRBJ2-5	15	TRBV6-5	CASTQRGLRAETQYF
.	TRBJ2-2	14	TRBV3-1/TRBV3-2	CASRGEELAGELFF
TRBD2	TRBJ2-1	15	TRBV28	CASSLGLADYNEQFF
.	TRBJ1-1	12	TRBV12-5	CASGLQGAEAFF
.	TRBJ2-7	13	TRBV24-1	CATSVSGSYEQYF
.	TRBJ1-3	18	TRBV7-6	CASSLLGSQGPPGNTIYF
TRBD1	TRBJ1-2	14	TRBV19	CASRQGQTNYGYTF
TRBD1	TRBJ1-6	16	TRBV18	CASSPPRPGGNSPLHF
.	TRBJ2-2	15	TRBV7-2	CASSPRQGLAGELFF
.	TRBJ1-3	14	TRBV28	CASSSWGSGNTIYF
.	TRBJ2-5	17	TRBV28	CASSPLRTALPGETQYF
TRBD2	TRBJ2-3	14	TRBV9	CASSASGSVDTQYF
TRBD2	TRBJ2-5	14	TRBV7-2	CASSPIAGSETQYF
TRBD1	TRBJ1-2	18	TRBV4-1	CASSNLRDRGGDLVGYTF